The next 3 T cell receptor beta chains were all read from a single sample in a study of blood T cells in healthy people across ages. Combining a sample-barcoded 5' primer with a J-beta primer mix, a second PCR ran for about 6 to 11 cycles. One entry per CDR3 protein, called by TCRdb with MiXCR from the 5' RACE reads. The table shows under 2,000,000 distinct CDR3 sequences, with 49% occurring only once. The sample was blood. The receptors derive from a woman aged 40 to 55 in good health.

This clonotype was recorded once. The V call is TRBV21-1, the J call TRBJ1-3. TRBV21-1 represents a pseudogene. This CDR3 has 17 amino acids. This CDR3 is CASSKAGTPVPGNTIYF. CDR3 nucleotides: TGTGCCAGCAGCAAAGCTGGGACTCCTGTGCCTGGAAACACCATATATTTT.

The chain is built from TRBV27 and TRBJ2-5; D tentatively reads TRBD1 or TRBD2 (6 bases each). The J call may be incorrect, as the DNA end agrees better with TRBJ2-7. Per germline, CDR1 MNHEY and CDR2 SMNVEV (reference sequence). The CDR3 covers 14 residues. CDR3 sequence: CASSLSRGQREQYF. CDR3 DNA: TGTGCCAGCAGTTTAAGTCGGGGGCAGCGCGAGCAGTACTTC.

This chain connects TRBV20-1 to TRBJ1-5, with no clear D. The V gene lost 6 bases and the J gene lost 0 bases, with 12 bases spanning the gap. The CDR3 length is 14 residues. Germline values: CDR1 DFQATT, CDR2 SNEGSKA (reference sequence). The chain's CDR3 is CSALREYSNQPQHF. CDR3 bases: TGCAGTGCCCTAAGGGAGTATAGCAATCAGCCCCAGCATTTT.